This record concerns one T cell receptor (beta chain) sequence. V shed 5 bases and J 4 bases; nucleotides not matched to a gene: 7. The CDR3 sequence is 16 residues long. Germline CDR1 is MRHNA and CDR2 is SNTAGT. The data were obtained in a study of preoperative IRX-2 immunotherapy in early breast cancer. The data were produced by immunoSEQ multiplex PCR, yet TCRdb's version contains in-frame clones alone and is incomplete. The data contain some 99,000 clones, 75% to 90% of them singletons. Treatment: preoperative locoregional IRX-2 cytokine immunotherapy. Samples came from a phase Ib trial of preoperative locoregional IRX-2 cytokine immunotherapy.

The sample was tumor tissue, taken after IRX-2 immunotherapy. This chain connects TRBV6-4 to TRBJ2-6, with TRBD1 identical over 8 bases. The clonotype originates from a human donor with breast cancer. For the CDR3, the DNA is TGTGCCAGCAGTCCTAGGACAGGGAAAGGGGCCAACGTCCTGACTTTC. Protein product: CASSPRTGKGANVLTF.